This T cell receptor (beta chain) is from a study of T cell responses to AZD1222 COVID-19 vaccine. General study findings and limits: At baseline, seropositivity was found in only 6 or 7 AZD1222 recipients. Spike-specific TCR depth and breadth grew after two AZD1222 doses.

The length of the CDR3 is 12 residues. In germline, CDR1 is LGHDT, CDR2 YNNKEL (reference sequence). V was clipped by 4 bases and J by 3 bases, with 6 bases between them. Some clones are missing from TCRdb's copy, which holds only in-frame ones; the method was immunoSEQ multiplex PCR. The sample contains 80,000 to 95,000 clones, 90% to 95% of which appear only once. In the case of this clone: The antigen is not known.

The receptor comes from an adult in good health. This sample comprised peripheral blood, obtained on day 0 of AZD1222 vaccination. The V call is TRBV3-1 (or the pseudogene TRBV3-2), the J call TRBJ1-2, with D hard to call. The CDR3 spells CASSPGDYGYTF. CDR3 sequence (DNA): TGTGCCAGCAGCCCCGGGGACTATGGCTACACCTTC.